This T cell receptor (beta chain) appears in the sequencing data of a study of T cell changes during pregnancy in multiple sclerosis. Germline V gives CDR1 GTSNPN, CDR2 SVGIG (reference sequence). This CDR3 is 12 amino acids long. Trimming cost V 8 bases and J 4 bases, with 14 bases left between them. Assay: immunoSEQ multiplex PCR; the TCRdb copy retains only in-frame clones and omits some. The table has fewer than 75,000 clones, 90% to 95% seen once; the top ten hold approximately 1.5%. V and J are TRBV30 and TRBJ1-1; weak D call: TRBD1 (6 bases). This specimen was peripheral blood, taken in the second trimester of pregnancy. The origin of this receptor is a female donor with multiple sclerosis, enrolled in a pregnancy study. In DNA, the CDR3 is TGTGCCAGCTACAGGGCTAGCACTGAAGCTTTCTTT. Its protein product is CASYRASTEAFF.